This T cell receptor beta chain came from a study of molecular identifiers for immune sequencing clone quantification. Study-level background: In replicates, RNA from approximately 20,000 or 98,000 naive CD8 cells was divided five ways and four parts were sequenced.

Trimming pared 6 bases from V and 1 base from J, leaving 15 bases between. Per the germline V gene, CDR1 is LNHNV and CDR2 is YYDKDF (reference sequence). The CDR3 runs 16 residues. There are many counts of this clonotype. TCRdb called the PCR reads again in MiXCR, with one record for every CDR3 protein. This sample has some 88,000 distinct CDR3 sequences, with roughly 23% found just once. This TCR was sampled from a human donor in good health. Some libraries in this study had Jurkat cell RNA spiked in. The chain carries TRBV15 and TRBJ2-2; D may match TRBD1 or TRBD2 (5 bases each). Sequencing was performed on naive CD8+ T cells from blood, with Jurkat cell RNA spiked in. This sample's subset: FACS-sorted CD8+CD4-CCR7+CD45RA+ naive T cells. CDR3 residues: CATRDSGTMNTGELFF. The CDR3 bases are TGTGCCACCAGAGACTCCGGGACCATGAACACCGGGGAGCTGTTTTTT.